This T cell receptor beta chain was retrieved from a study of blood T cell repertoires in COVID-19. Across the whole study: Samples of COVID-19 (acute and convalescent) were obtained from the United States, Italy and Spain. Nucleic acid was either cDNA or gDNA, and it came from T cells, B-cell-depleted T cells, or PBMCs.

This clone has only one observation. Some clones are missing from TCRdb's copy, which holds only in-frame ones; the method was immunoSEQ multiplex PCR. The sample carries around 180,000 clones, 70% to 90% recorded once. V lost 4 bases to trimming and J lost 0 bases; unmatched junction nucleotides: 7. The germline CDR1 and CDR2 sequences are SGHRS and YFSETQ. CDR3 length: 17 amino acids. Input material: peripheral blood. The TCR comes from a woman of 80 years or more with acute or convalescent COVID-19. V usage is TRBV5-1 and J usage is TRBJ1-5; 10 nucleotides line up with TRBD1. CDR3 sequence (DNA): TGCGCCAGCAGCCCTGGACAGGGGGTGCATAGCAATCAGCCCCAGCATTTT. Its protein is CASSPGQGVHSNQPQHF.